This entry lists 26 T cell receptor beta chains sequenced from one sample in a study of CD8+CD57+ T cells in acquired aplastic anemia. TCR beta VDJ and CDR3 profiling used genomic DNA as template. TCRdb ran MiXCR on the reads and lists one entry per CDR3 protein. The data show some 180,000 distinct CDR3 sequences, around half seen once. The specimen was sorted CD4+, CD8+, or CD8+CD57+ T cells (not recorded which) from PBMCs. The receptors here all came from a human donor in good health.

The chain is built from TRBV20-1 and TRBJ1-5, with a possible D match to TRBD1 (5 bases). Trimming removed 4 bases at V and 11 bases at J, with 9 bases between. CDR3 length: 10 amino acids. Per germline, CDR1 DFQATT and CDR2 SNEGSKA (reference sequence). In DNA form, the CDR3 reads TGCAGTGCTACAGGGTTGGCCCAGCATTTT. Encoded protein: CSATGLAQHF.

This chain connects TRBV7-2 to TRBJ1-5, with D uncertain. V lost 7 bases, J lost 2 bases, and 12 bases lay in between. The germline V gene has CDR1 SGHTA and CDR2 FQGNSA. This CDR3 region has 14 residues. In DNA, the CDR3 is TGTGCCAGCACCCAGTTGAACGGCAATCAGCCCCAGCATTTT. It codes for CASTQLNGNQPQHF.

This clonotype was observed many times. This CDR3 is CASRGQGRTYEQYF. The CDR3 region has the DNA TGTGCCAGCAGGGGACAGGGGCGAACGTACGAGCAGTACTTC. The rearrangement joins TRBV25-1 to TRBJ2-7; 10 bases align to TRBD1. The CDR3 has 14 residues. Germline CDR1 and CDR2: MGHDK and SYGVNS. The J segment lost 4 bases and the V segment lost 6 bases, leaving 6 bases of the junction unmatched.

This clonotype was observed a handful of times. This chain links TRBV6-2 or TRBV6-3 with TRBJ2-3, with a weak D call TRBD1 (5 bases). The V and J ends lost 5 bases and 0 bases respectively, with 18 bases between them. There are 17 residues in the CDR3. Germline CDR1 reads MNHEY; CDR2 reads SVGEGT. The CDR3 nucleotides read TGTGCCAGCAGTACTGCTAAGGGGCGGTTCAGCACAGATACGCAGTATTTT. Translated, it gives CASSTAKGRFSTDTQYF.

This clonotype has at least ten counts. The chain employs TRBV20-1 and TRBJ2-7, with D perhaps TRBD1 (5 bases). Trimming cost V 1 base and J 6 bases, with 7 bases left between them. The CDR3 has 11 residues. Germline CDR1 reads DFQATT; CDR2 reads SNEGSKA (reference sequence). CDR3 loop: CSARGGVEQYF. CDR3 nucleotide sequence: TGCAGTGCTAGAGGGGGCGTCGAGCAGTACTTC.

The sample holds a few counts of this clonotype. A clone one base away is much larger, so this may be a read error. The CDR3 sequence is CASSIGTGFGEPFF. The CDR3 DNA reads TGTGCCAGTAGTATTGGGACAGGGTTCGGGGAGCCGTTTTTT. The V gene is TRBV19, the J gene TRBJ2-2; 9 nucleotides align to TRBD1. CDR1 and CDR2 from the germline V gene are LNHDA and SQIVND (reference sequence). The CDR3 is made up of 14 amino acids.

This chain joins TRBV4-1 and TRBJ2-2; unclear D gene. This CDR3 region has 14 residues. V was pared by 3 bases and J by 3 bases, with 8 bases between. From germline, CDR1 is MGHRA and CDR2 YSYEKL. CDR3 nucleotides: TGCGCCAGCAGCCACGGCCAAGACACCGGGGAGCTGTTTTTT. Protein: CASSHGQDTGELFF.

The chain is built from TRBV5-6 and TRBJ2-7, with 7 bases lining up with TRBD1. Trimming cost V 4 bases and J 7 bases; bases outside gene matches: 14. The CDR3 has 15 amino acids. Germline V gene lookup returns CDR1 SGHDT and CDR2 YYEEEE. The CDR3 sequence is CASSTSGTAYNEQYF. The CDR3 DNA reads as TGTGCCAGCAGCACGTCCGGGACAGCATACAATGAGCAGTACTTC. Variable domain in full (rest from reference TRBV5-6 and TRBJ2-7): DAGVTQSPTHLIKTRGQQVTLRCSPKSGHDTVSWYQQALGQGPQFIFQYYEEEERQRGNFPDRFSGHQFPNYSSELNVNALLLGDSALYLCASSTSGTAYNEQYFGPGTRLTVT.

In its sample, this clonotype was seen many times. The CDR3 coding sequence is TGTGCCAGCAGTTTCCGATCGGCGCAAGATACGCAGTATTTT. This codes for CASSFRSAQDTQYF. The chain joins TRBV6-5 to TRBJ2-3, with D hard to call. Between the trimmed V and J ends, which lost 4 bases and 5 bases, there was a span of 13 bases. CDR1 is MNHEY, CDR2 SVGAGI, per germline. CDR3 size: 14 residues.

V is TRBV6-5 and J is TRBJ2-7; D gene ambiguous. Deletions cut 2 bases from V and 0 bases from J, with 11 bases between. Per germline, CDR1 MNHEY and CDR2 SVGAGI. The CDR3 has 15 amino acids. CDR3 sequence reads: CASSYGAGSSYEQYF. The CDR3 DNA reads TGTGCCAGCAGTTACGGAGCAGGAAGCTCCTACGAGCAGTACTTC.

CDR3 sequence (DNA): TGCGCCAGCAGCGGGATACGGGAGTCCCGAGGTGGGTCCTACGAGCAGTACTTC. Amino acid sequence: CASSGIRESRGGSYEQYF. The rearrangement joins TRBV5-1 to TRBJ2-7; possible D gene TRBD2, 6 bases. Germline V gene lookup returns CDR1 SGHRS and CDR2 YFSETQ. The CDR3 has 18 residues. Trimming removed 4 bases at V and 1 base at J, with 24 bases between. The complete variable domain, with remaining parts taken from reference TRBV5-1 and TRBJ2-7, reads KAGVTQTPRYLIKTRGQQVTLSCSPISGHRSVSWYQQTPGQGLQFLFEYFSETQRNKGNFPGRFSGRQFSNSRSEMNVSTLELGDSALYLCASSGIRESRGGSYEQYFGPGTRLTVT.

This clonotype was seen many times. V and J are TRBV2 and TRBJ2-1, with TRBD1 matching over 8 bases. There are 18 residues in the CDR3. Germline V CDR1 and CDR2: SNHLY, FYNNEI. V lost 2 bases to trimming and J lost 7 bases; unmatched junction nucleotides: 16. The chain's CDR3 is CASSERLNPGGSRNEQFF. The CDR3 coding sequence is TGTGCCAGCAGTGAACGGCTCAATCCAGGGGGCAGTAGGAATGAGCAGTTCTTC.

The table lists this clonotype with many counts. V usage is TRBV19 and J usage is TRBJ2-2, with 8 bases identical to TRBD2. Germline V lookup: CDR1 LNHDA, CDR2 SQIVND (reference sequence). CDR3 length: 16 amino acids. The ends lost 5 bases at V and 7 bases at J; junction bases unmatched: 12. The CDR3 here is CASSSPGGSGGGELFF. The CDR3 coding sequence is TGTGCCAGTAGTTCACCCGGCGGGAGCGGGGGCGGGGAGCTGTTTTTT. Combining the CDR3 with reference TRBV19 and TRBJ2-2 gives the whole variable domain DGGITQSPKYLFRKEGQNVTLSCEQNLNHDAMYWYRQDPGQGLRLIYYSQIVNDFQKGDIAEGYSVSREKKESFPLTVTSAQKNPTAFYLCASSSPGGSGGGELFFGEGSRLTVL.

The chain joins TRBV19 to TRBJ1-5, with D uncertain. The CDR3 length is 15 residues. V lost 2 bases to trimming and J lost 0 bases, with 8 bases between them. The germline gives CDR1 LNHDA, CDR2 SQIVND (reference sequence). CDR3 region: CASSIWGNSNQPQHF. CDR3 nucleotides: TGTGCCAGTAGTATATGGGGAAATAGCAATCAGCCCCAGCATTTT.

This sequence joins TRBV24-1 and TRBJ1-2; the match to TRBD1 covers 11 bases. Germline loops: CDR1 KGHDR, CDR2 SFDVKD. Unmatched junction bases numbered 0, after V lost 0 bases and J lost 7 bases. This CDR3 comprises 14 residues. CDR3 bases: TGTGCCACCAGTGATTTGGGGACAGGGGGTGGCTACACCTTC. It yields the protein CATSDLGTGGGYTF.

CDR3 region: CSVTRGDKNSGANVLTF. The CDR3 bases are TGCAGCGTCACAAGGGGGGATAAGAACTCTGGGGCCAACGTCCTGACTTTC. The V and J genes are TRBV29-1 and TRBJ2-6; D tentatively fits TRBD1 or TRBD2 (6 bases each). The CDR3 totals 17 residues. CDR1 and CDR2 from the germline V gene are SQVTM and ANQGSEA. Deletions cut 6 bases from V and 0 bases from J, with 18 bases between.

This clonotype was detected many times. This chain uses TRBV7-9 with TRBJ1-1, with D unresolved. The CDR3 extends over 13 amino acids. Germline CDR1 reads SEHNR; CDR2 reads FQNEAQ (reference sequence). Deletions cut 5 bases from V and 4 bases from J, with 11 bases between. As DNA, the CDR3 is TGTGCCAGCAGCACAAGACGGGGCACTGAAGCTTTCTTT. Encoded protein: CASSTRRGTEAFF.

This clonotype was counted only a few times. The J gene is TRBJ2-1, the V gene TRBV11-3; no clear D. V shed 0 bases and J shed 6 bases, with 9 bases lying between them. Germline loops: CDR1 SGHNT, CDR2 YENEEA. There are 14 residues in the CDR3. CDR3 amino acids: CASSLDYQTNEQFF. Written as DNA, the CDR3 is TGTGCCAGCAGCTTAGACTACCAAACCAATGAGCAGTTCTTC.

The chain links TRBV28 to TRBJ2-2; D may be TRBD1 or TRBD2 (5 bases each). Germline V gene sequence: CDR1 MDHEN, CDR2 SYDVKM. V shed 4 bases and J shed 2 bases, with 14 bases lying between them. The CDR3 has 16 amino acids. The CDR3 nucleotides are TGTGCCAGCAGTTCACCTAGCCAGGGAAACACCGGGGAGCTGTTTTTT. Amino acid sequence: CASSSPSQGNTGELFF.

This clonotype came up many times. V usage is TRBV2 and J usage is TRBJ1-3; D uncertain. This CDR3 is built from 14 residues. The germline gives CDR1 SNHLY, CDR2 FYNNEI. The V end was cut by 1 base, the J end by 0 bases, with 4 bases between. The CDR3 DNA reads as TGTGCCAGCAGTGAAGGGAGCTCTGGAAACACCATATATTTT. It specifies CASSEGSSGNTIYF.

This clonotype was observed once. This sequence joins TRBV10-3 and TRBJ2-7; D may be TRBD2 (6 bases). The CDR3 covers 13 residues. Trimming removed 6 bases at V and 5 bases at J, with 14 bases between. Germline loops: CDR1 ENHRY, CDR2 SYGVKD. In DNA, the CDR3 is TGTGCCATCAGACGGGAGCCCATGGACGAGCAGTACTTC. Translated: CAIRREPMDEQYF.

The V call is TRBV4-1, the J call TRBJ1-4; D is ambiguous. From germline, CDR1 is MGHRA and CDR2 YSYEKL. This CDR3 is 16 amino acids long. Trimming took off 1 base at V and 10 bases at J, with 19 bases between the two ends. CDR3 DNA: TGCGCCAGCAGCCAAGGGTTCCGGAGGTGGGTTGGAAAACTGTTTTTT. Translating gives CASSQGFRRWVGKLFF.

The V gene is TRBV7-3, the J gene TRBJ1-1, with D unresolved. Per the germline V gene, CDR1 is SGHTA and CDR2 is FQGTGA. With 5 bases removed from V and 8 bases from J, the gap between germline ends came to 15 bases. The CDR3 is made up of 13 amino acids. CDR3 sequence: CASSPSGHLEAFF. The CDR3 DNA reads TGTGCCAGCAGCCCAAGTGGGCACCTCGAAGCTTTCTTT.

The chain recombines TRBV5-4 with TRBJ2-3; 9 bases agree with TRBD2. Germline V CDR1 and CDR2: SGHNT, YYREEE (reference sequence). The CDR3 consists of 15 residues. V gave up 7 bases and J gave up 2 bases; unmatched junction bases: 8. The CDR3 DNA reads TGTGCCAGCCAGGAACTAGCGGGTGACACAGATACGCAGTATTTT. Translation gives CASQELAGDTDTQYF. Using reference TRBV5-4 and TRBJ2-3 for the parts outside the CDR3, the full variable domain is ETGVTQSPTHLIKTRGQQVTLRCSSQSGHNTVSWYQQALGQGPQFIFQYYREEENGRGNFPPRFSGLQFPNYSSELNVNALELDDSALYLCASQELAGDTDTQYFGPGTRLTVL.

This clonotype was counted ten times or more. This chain joins TRBV12-3 or TRBV12-4 and TRBJ1-5; D is unclear. Trimming removed 3 bases at V and 2 bases at J, with 8 bases between. The CDR3 extends over 14 amino acids. The CDR3 loop reads CASSFGYGNQPQHF. The CDR3 DNA sequence: TGTGCCAGCAGTTTTGGTTACGGCAATCAGCCCCAGCATTTT.

The V and J genes are TRBV14 and TRBJ2-2; D ambiguous. With 4 bases removed from V and 8 bases from J, the gap between germline ends came to 2 bases. The CDR3 is made up of 10 amino acids. The germline V gene has CDR1 SGHDN and CDR2 FVKESK. The CDR3 DNA sequence: TGTGCCAGCAGCCCTGGGGAGCTGTTTTTT. Translating it yields CASSPGELFF.